This T cell receptor beta chain was profiled in a study of cytomegalovirus exposure and HLA in healthy donors. For this clone: At the DNA level, this CDR3 is encoded by other sequences in the same sample as well.

The repertoire was sequenced with immunoSEQ multiplex PCR; TCRdb's copy has only in-frame clones and lacks some. The repertoire holds about 200,000 clones, 87% seen once, with about 2% in the top ten. Sequencing was performed on PBMCs. The clonotype was recovered from a woman aged 18-30 years in good health and CMV-seropositive.

CDR3: CASSLPGSGNTIYF. CDR3 in DNA: TGCGCCAGCAGCTTGCCAGGCTCTGGAAACACCATATATTTT. This chain uses TRBV5-1 with TRBJ1-3; no firm D call. The CDR3 covers 14 residues. Germline CDR1 is SGHRS and CDR2 is YFSETQ. With 1 base removed from V and 0 bases from J, the gap between germline ends came to 5 bases.